Reported below is one T cell receptor (beta chain). Its specificity is unknown. These data are taken from a study of cytomegalovirus exposure and HLA in healthy donors. The PCR ran on 60 Vbeta and 13 Jbeta primers. The repertoire was sequenced with immunoSEQ multiplex PCR; TCRdb's copy has only in-frame clones and lacks some. Here the sample spans some 180,000 clones, approximately 80% being singletons. General study points: Donor immune exposure was known only as CMV serostatus.

Sequences were obtained from PBMCs. The origin of this receptor is a woman between 25 and 40 years old in good health and CMV-seropositive.

CDR3: CASSLGLGFTGELFF. CDR3 in DNA: TGTGCCAGCAGCTTGGGACTAGGCTTCACCGGGGAGCTGTTTTTT. The chain combines TRBV7-9 with TRBJ2-2, with TRBD2 identical over 8 bases. In germline, CDR1 is SEHNR, CDR2 FQNEAQ (reference sequence). The CDR3 is made up of 15 amino acids. J was trimmed by 4 bases and V by 3 bases; bases with no gene match: 4.